This T cell receptor (beta chain) was sequenced in a study of blood T cells in healthy people across ages. It was with a sample-barcoded 5' primer and a J-beta primer mix that a second PCR of roughly 7 to 12 cycles was run. TCRdb reanalysed the 5' RACE reads using MiXCR and keeps one entry per CDR3 protein. The sample consists of around 1,700,000 distinct CDR3 sequences, 28% of them appearing once. Russia was home to the donors, healthy Caucasian individuals aged roughly 6 to 95. Between the trimmed V and J ends, which lost 8 bases and 3 bases, there was a span of 17 bases. CDR3 length: 13 amino acids. CDR1 is GTSNPN and CDR2 is SVGIG in the germline V gene (reference sequence). This clonotype was detected a few times.

The TCR comes from a woman in her 30s in good health. V is TRBV30 and J is TRBJ2-7; D perhaps matches TRBD1 (6 bases). Sequencing was done on a sample of blood. This CDR3 reads CAGSPRGFYEQYF. The CDR3 DNA follows: TGTGCCGGATCCCCGAGGGGGTTCTACGAGCAGTACTTC.